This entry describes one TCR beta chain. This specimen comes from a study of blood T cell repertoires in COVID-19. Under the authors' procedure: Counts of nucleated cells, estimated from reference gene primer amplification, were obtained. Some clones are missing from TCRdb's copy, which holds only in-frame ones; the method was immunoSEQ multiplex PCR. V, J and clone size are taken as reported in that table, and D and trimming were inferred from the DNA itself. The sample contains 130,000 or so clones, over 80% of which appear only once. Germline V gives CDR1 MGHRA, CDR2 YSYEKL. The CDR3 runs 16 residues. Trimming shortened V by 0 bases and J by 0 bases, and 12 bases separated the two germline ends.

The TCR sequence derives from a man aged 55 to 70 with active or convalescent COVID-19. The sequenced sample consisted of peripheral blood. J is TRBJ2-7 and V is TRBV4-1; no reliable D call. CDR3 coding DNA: TGCGCCAGCAGCCAAGATAGAAACAGCAACTCCTACGAGCAGTACTTC. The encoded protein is CASSQDRNSNSYEQYF.